A single sample is the source of the 14 T cell receptor beta chains below, sequenced in a study of T-cell memory formation after mild COVID-19. TCRdb re-called the 5' RACE reads through MiXCR, storing one row per CDR3 protein. In the table there are about 560,000 distinct CDR3 sequences, roughly a fifth of which are singletons. What was sequenced was PBMCs or a T cell subset sorted from them (not recorded which). The receptor source for this set is an adult woman who had mild COVID-19 (a few samples of this study predate the infection). Cell type and time point are not known.

This clonotype was found a few times. The gene calls are TRBV24-1 and TRBJ2-1; 8 bases line up with TRBD1. The V segment lost 5 bases and the J segment 4 bases; nucleotides outside the gene matches: 12. CDR1 and CDR2 (germline): KGHDR, SFDVKD. The CDR3 covers 17 residues. As DNA, the CDR3 is TGTGCCACCAGTGTGGACCCTGGCAGGGGGCAATACAATGAGCAGTTCTTC. It encodes CATSVDPGRGQYNEQFF.

V gene TRBV5-6 combines with J gene TRBJ2-3; 12 bases fit TRBD2. V trimming: 7 bases; J trimming: 2 bases; junction bases outside the gene matches: 5. The CDR3 extends over 15 amino acids. The V gene's germline CDR1 is SGHDT and CDR2 YYEEEE. The CDR3 DNA reads TGTGCCAGCCGGCTAGCGGGGGGGTTCACAGATACGCAGTATTTT. The encoded protein is CASRLAGGFTDTQYF.

This chain joins TRBV21-1 and TRBJ2-7; the D call of TRBD1 is as the table states it, not checked on the DNA. TRBV21-1 is a pseudogene. The CDR3 runs to 16 residues. The CDR3 coding sequence is TGTGCCAGCAGCAAATTTACCCCGGGGGTTGGGTACGAGCAGTACTTC. Amino acid sequence: CASSKFTPGVGYEQYF.

The J gene is TRBJ2-1, the V gene TRBV15, with D hard to call. Trimming stripped 3 bases from V and 9 bases from J, with 9 bases between. The CDR3 contains 12 residues. Germline CDR1 and CDR2: LNHNV and YYDKDF (reference sequence). The CDR3 loop reads CATSRQHGEQFF. Here the CDR3 DNA reads TGTGCCACCAGCAGGCAACATGGTGAGCAGTTCTTC.

The V call is TRBV7-9, the J call TRBJ1-6; no clear D. The CDR3 spans 14 residues. V was trimmed by 5 bases and J by 10 bases, leaving 15 bases between them. Germline V gene lookup returns CDR1 SEHNR and CDR2 FQNEAQ (reference sequence). The CDR3 region is CASSETAKRSPLHF. CDR3 coding DNA: TGTGCCAGCAGCGAGACCGCTAAGAGGTCACCCCTCCACTTT.

The chain recombines TRBV20-1 with TRBJ2-3, with D uncertain. Germline V gene data show CDR1 as DFQATT and CDR2 as SNEGSKA (reference sequence). V was shortened by 3 bases and J by 8 bases, with 6 bases between the two germline ends. There are 10 residues in the CDR3. The DNA for the CDR3 is TGCAGTGCTAGTCGGCGTACGCAGTATTTT. Translation: CSASRRTQYF.

This CDR3 reads CSARVERISTDTQYF. The CDR3 coding sequence is TGCAGTGCTAGAGTAGAGCGGATTAGCACAGATACGCAGTATTTT. This chain joins TRBV20-1 and TRBJ2-3; a weak D match, TRBD2 (5 bases). With 1 base removed from V and 0 bases from J, the gap between germline ends came to 11 bases. The CDR3 has 15 residues. Per the germline V gene, CDR1 is DFQATT and CDR2 is SNEGSKA (reference sequence).

This clonotype was detected only a few times. The chain recombines TRBV24-1 with TRBJ2-1, with 9 bases lining up with TRBD1. CDR1 is KGHDR, CDR2 SFDVKD, per germline. The CDR3 runs to 15 residues. V shed 4 bases and J 1 base; nucleotides not matched to a gene: 1. The CDR3 sequence: CATSEQGASYNEQFF. DNA for the CDR3: TGTGCCACCAGTGAACAGGGGGCGTCCTACAATGAGCAGTTCTTC.

The rearrangement joins TRBV12-3 or TRBV12-4 to TRBJ2-1; TRBD1 matches at 8 bases. The length of the CDR3 is 14 residues. V shed 6 bases and J 4 bases; nucleotides not matched to a gene: 5. In DNA, the CDR3 is TGTGCCAGCAGCTTGACAGGGGAGTACAATGAGCAGTTCTTC. Encoded protein: CASSLTGEYNEQFF.

The chain combines TRBV6-4 with TRBJ2-2, with TRBD2 matching over 13 bases. With V trimmed by 6 bases and J by 2 bases, 3 bases remained unmatched. Germline V CDR1 and CDR2: MRHNA, SNTAGT. The CDR3 length is 16 residues. The CDR3 sequence: CASRRLAGGNTGELFF. In nucleotides, the CDR3 is TGTGCCAGCAGACGACTAGCGGGGGGAAACACCGGGGAGCTGTTTTTT.

The chain combines TRBV6-5 with TRBJ1-3, with 11 positions matching TRBD1. Germline lookup yields CDR1 MNHEY and CDR2 SVGAGI. V shed 5 bases, J shed 4 bases, and the junction held 4 bases outside the gene matches. This CDR3 comprises 15 residues. DNA of the CDR3: TGTGCCAGCAGTACTGGGACAGGGGGGGGAAACACCATATATTTT. Protein product: CASSTGTGGGNTIYF.

This clonotype has ten or more counts. The J gene is TRBJ2-4, the V gene TRBV7-9; TRBD1 is a possible D gene (6 bases). The CDR3 extends over 15 amino acids. CDR1 and CDR2 (germline): SEHNR, FQNEAQ (reference sequence). Between the trimmed V and J ends, which lost 5 bases and 8 bases, there was a span of 19 bases. CDR3 bases: TGTGCCAGCAGCCGGACAGAGGAATTCGGAGACATTCAGTACTTC. It encodes CASSRTEEFGDIQYF.

The V call is TRBV29-1, the J call TRBJ2-2; D uncertain. The CDR3 sequence is 14 residues long. Between the trimmed V and J ends, which lost 1 base and 3 bases, there was a span of 9 bases. Looked up from germline, CDR1 is SQVTM and CDR2 is ANQGSEA. In DNA, the CDR3 is TGCAGCGTTGAAGTCCCGTGGGACACCGGGGAGCTGTTTTTT. Translating gives CSVEVPWDTGELFF.

The chain couples TRBV30 to TRBJ2-5, with a possible D match to TRBD2 (6 bases). With 0 bases removed from V and 7 bases from J, the gap between germline ends came to 18 bases. The CDR3 extends over 15 amino acids. Per the germline V gene, CDR1 is GTSNPN and CDR2 is SVGIG (reference sequence). The CDR3 sequence is CAWSVREGLPGTQYF. In DNA form, the CDR3 reads TGTGCCTGGAGTGTAAGAGAAGGACTACCAGGGACCCAGTACTTC. Together with reference TRBV30 and TRBJ2-5, the CDR3 gives the full variable domain: SQTIHQWPATLVQPVGSPLSLECTVEGTSNPNLYWYRQAAGRGLQLLFYSVGIGQISSEVPQNLSASRPQDRQFILSSKKLLLSDSGFYLCAWSVREGLPGTQYFGPGTRLLVL.